This passage covers 7 T cell receptor beta chains from one sample sequenced in a study of blood T cell repertoires in COVID-19. Measured with immunoSEQ multiplex PCR; TCRdb has only the in-frame clones, and not every one. The table lists hundreds of thousands of clones, roughly 87% of them singletons. Sequencing was performed on PBMCs or T cells enriched from blood (not recorded which). The receptors were sampled from a woman in her thirties or forties with acute COVID-19.

The chain joins TRBV6-5 to TRBJ2-7; a possible D gene is TRBD1 (6 bases). Germline V gives CDR1 MNHEY, CDR2 SVGAGI. The CDR3 consists of 12 residues. DNA for the CDR3: TGTGCTTCTGGGGATTGGGGGCTCGAGCAGTACTTC. It is translated as CASGDWGLEQYF.

The chain combines TRBV11-2 with TRBJ1-2; no definite D call. V was shortened by 0 bases and J by 2 bases, with 13 bases between the two germline ends. Germline loops: CDR1 SGHAT, CDR2 FQNNGV. The CDR3 is 16 amino acids. CDR3 DNA sequence: TGTGCCAGCAGCTTAGATCGCCTTCCCCGGAACTATGGCTACACCTTC. This codes for CASSLDRLPRNYGYTF. The whole variable domain, filled in from reference TRBV11-2 and TRBJ1-2, reads EAGVAQSPRYKIIEKRQSVAFWCNPISGHATLYWYQQILGQGPKLLIQFQNNGVVDDSQLPKDRFSAERLKGVDSTLKIQPAKLEDSAVYLCASSLDRLPRNYGYTFGSGTRLTVV.

The chain recombines TRBV5-1 with TRBJ2-5; 7 bases fit TRBD1. V was pared by 0 bases and J by 5 bases, with 4 bases of the junction left unmatched. CDR3 length: 14 residues. Germline V gene lookup returns CDR1 SGHRS and CDR2 YFSETQ. The CDR3, as DNA: TGCGCCAGCAGCTTGGTTGTCAGGGGGGAGACCCAGTACTTC. It is translated as CASSLVVRGETQYF. Filled out from reference TRBV5-1 and TRBJ2-5, the complete variable domain reads KAGVTQTPRYLIKTRGQQVTLSCSPISGHRSVSWYQQTPGQGLQFLFEYFSETQRNKGNFPGRFSGRQFSNSRSEMNVSTLELGDSALYLCASSLVVRGETQYFGPGTRLLVL.

The chain links TRBV2 to TRBJ1-3; D is unclear. Germline V gene sequence: CDR1 SNHLY, CDR2 FYNNEI. The V end lost 2 bases, the J end lost 0 bases, and 5 bases lay between the germline ends. CDR3 length equals 14 residues. The CDR3 DNA follows: TGTGCCAGCAGTGAACAGGACTCTGGAAACACCATATATTTT. As protein: CASSEQDSGNTIYF.

The chain links TRBV7-6 to TRBJ2-7; D might be TRBD2 (5 bases). CDR1 is SGHVS and CDR2 is FNYEAQ in the germline V gene. The CDR3 covers 16 residues. Trimming removed 0 bases from V and 2 bases from J, with 14 bases in between. This chain's CDR3 is CASSLAIGSGTYEQYF. DNA of the CDR3: TGTGCCAGCAGCTTAGCAATCGGTTCCGGGACCTACGAGCAGTACTTC.

The chain links TRBV24-1 to TRBJ1-3, with TRBD1 as a possible D gene (6 bases). V was trimmed by 8 bases and J by 2 bases, leaving 15 bases between them. The CDR3 is 15 residues long. Looked up from germline, CDR1 is KGHDR and CDR2 is SFDVKD. The CDR3 DNA reads as TGTGCCACCATATTCTTGGACAGCGCTGGAAACACCATATATTTT. Encoded protein: CATIFLDSAGNTIYF.

This clone was recorded only once. The J gene is TRBJ2-5, the V gene TRBV5-1; D may be TRBD1 (5 bases). Germline V gives CDR1 SGHRS, CDR2 YFSETQ. V lost 0 bases and J lost 2, with 8 bases in between. The CDR3 contains 14 residues. CDR3: CASSLAAGQETQYF. The CDR3 coding sequence is TGCGCCAGCAGCTTGGCCGCAGGGCAAGAGACCCAGTACTTC.